The clone carrying this TCR beta chain was recorded once. The ends were cut back, 5 bases at V and 2 bases at J, with 9 bases in the middle. Germline lookup yields CDR1 MNHEY and CDR2 SVGEGT. This CDR3 has 13 residues. TCRdb analysed the RT-PCR reads with MiXCR anew, one entry per CDR3 protein. The data show about 200,000 distinct CDR3 sequences, around two fifths seen once. These data are taken from a study of patients and donors after allogeneic stem cell transplantation. V is TRBV6-2 or TRBV6-3 and J is TRBJ2-5; D unclear. The sequence was obtained from a human donor who was either an allogeneic HSCT recipient or a stem cell or donor lymphocyte infusion donor (not recorded which). It is not recorded whose cells these are; they may come from a transplant donor. The material sequenced was blood, either unsorted or a sorted T cell fraction (not recorded which). CDR3 protein: CASSLYRQETQYF. Here the CDR3 DNA reads TGTGCCAGCAGTCTTTACCGACAAGAGACCCAGTACTTC.